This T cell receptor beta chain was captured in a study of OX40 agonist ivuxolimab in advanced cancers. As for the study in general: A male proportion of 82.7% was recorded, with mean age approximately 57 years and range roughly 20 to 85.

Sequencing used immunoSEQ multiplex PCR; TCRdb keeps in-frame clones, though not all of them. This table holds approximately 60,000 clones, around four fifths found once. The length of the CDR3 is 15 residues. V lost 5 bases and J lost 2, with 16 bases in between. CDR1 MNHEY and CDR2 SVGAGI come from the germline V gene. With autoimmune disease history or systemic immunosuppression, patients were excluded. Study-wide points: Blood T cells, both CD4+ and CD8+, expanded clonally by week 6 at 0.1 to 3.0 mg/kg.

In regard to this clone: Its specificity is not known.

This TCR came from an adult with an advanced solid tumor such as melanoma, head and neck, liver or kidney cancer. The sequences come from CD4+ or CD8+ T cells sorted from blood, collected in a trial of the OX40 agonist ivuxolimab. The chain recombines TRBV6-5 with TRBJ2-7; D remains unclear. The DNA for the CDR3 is TGTGCCAGCAGTCCGCAGCCTGGCGCACCCTACGAGCAGTACTTC. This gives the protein CASSPQPGAPYEQYF.